This TCR beta chain appears in the sequencing data of a study of blood T cell repertoires in COVID-19 (dated by TCRdb to 2018 to 2020). Study-wide context: Samples from collaborators originated in the United States, Italy and Spain and spanned both the acute and convalescent phases of COVID-19. The samples were drawn from two sources: the first 160 participants of the ongoing ImmuneRACE study, and 1,200 or so subjects contributed by 6 global collaborators. Nearly every sample came with metadata listing a de-identified subject ID, COVID-19 status, age in years and sex. The repertoires were released in a freely available public database intended as a resource for research on the immune response to SARS-CoV-2. The dataset comprised deeply sampled blood TCRbeta repertoires from subjects exposed to, actively infected with, or recovered from COVID-19. Where available, HLA class I and class II types were obtained from metadata supplied by the sample provider rather than from assay-based typing. The material from the prospective study consisted of cDNA or gDNA derived from T cells, B-cell-depleted T cells, or PBMCs. Broad study findings and their caveats: The quantity of clinical and demographic metadata differed by source and by participant and was supplied without curation.

The CDR3, from cysteine to phenylalanine, totals 12 residues. The CDR3 DNA has 36 bases and is translated from base 1. CDR1 and CDR2 were assigned from the germline V gene as SNHLY and FYNNEI. The junction carries 10 bases between V and J, which are trimmed by 7 bases and 4 bases respectively. Points on this clone: Its antigen remains unidentified. The record has no base qualities; no much larger clone is one base away.

In Seattle, one collaborating source enrolled patients while the infection was active and tracked those patients longitudinally over the course of disease. Each collaborating institution followed its own protocols to collect whole blood in K2EDTA tubes. For TCRbeta analysis, collaborators shipped samples in one of three forms: frozen whole blood, isolated PBMCs, or DNA extracted from either of those sample types. TCRbeta CDR3 regions were amplified from genomic DNA using the immunoSEQ Assay, a bias-controlled multiplex PCR. Regarding the original processing steps: Nucleated cell counts per sample were estimated from amplification of reference gene primers within the assay. To quantify the absolute abundance of each unique TCRbeta CDR3 rearrangement, sequence reads were collapsed and filtered. For each sample, productive Simpson clonality was calculated as the square root of Simpson's diversity index over productive rearrangements. Here the immuneACCESS table is served through TCRdb, limited to in-frame sequences with V and J called. Missing clones are a known gap in these copies; in checked studies unresolved V genes cover under half, and the rest lacks a known reason. V, J and clone size derive from that table, while D and trimming were established from the DNA sequence. This sample comprises about 180,000 clones, approximately 81% of them detected only once. The ten largest account for roughly 5% of the sample.

This TCR was sampled from a woman aged 45 to 65 with COVID-19, enrolled during active disease. The receptor chain draws on TRBV2 and TRBJ1-1; the D gene lacks a confident call. The sample consisted of peripheral blood. Here is the DNA: TGTGCCAGCATCCTTCGGAGCACTGAAGCTTTCTTT. Translated, this gives CASILRSTEAFF.